This entry is about one TCR beta chain. Recruits, aged about 18 to 95 years, lived in 25 or so US areas. Clinical history reported by participants formed the basis on which cohorts were assigned. Resolution of symptoms, clearance, or two negative PCRs was present in recovered Cohort 3 donors. This specimen belongs to a study of blood T cell repertoires in COVID-19. Study background: The cDNA or gDNA used as material had been derived from T cells, B-cell-depleted T cells, or PBMCs.

This CDR3 has 14 residues. Germline values: CDR1 MNHEY, CDR2 SVGAGI. The V gene end was trimmed by 5 bases and the J gene end by 2 bases; junction bases not matched to a gene: 6. Clones were sequenced by immunoSEQ multiplex PCR, and TCRdb holds only the in-frame ones, with some missing. The table lists some 150,000 clones, over 75% of them singletons, with 2.5% to 3.5% in the top ten. Material: PBMCs or T cells enriched from blood (not recorded which). The rearrangement joins TRBV6-5 to TRBJ2-7; 7 bases map to TRBD1. The receptor was isolated from a woman between 45 and 65 years old who had recovered from COVID-19. CDR3 residues: CASSRPGQTYEQYF. The CDR3 DNA sequence: TGTGCCAGCAGTCGTCCGGGACAGACCTACGAGCAGTACTTC.